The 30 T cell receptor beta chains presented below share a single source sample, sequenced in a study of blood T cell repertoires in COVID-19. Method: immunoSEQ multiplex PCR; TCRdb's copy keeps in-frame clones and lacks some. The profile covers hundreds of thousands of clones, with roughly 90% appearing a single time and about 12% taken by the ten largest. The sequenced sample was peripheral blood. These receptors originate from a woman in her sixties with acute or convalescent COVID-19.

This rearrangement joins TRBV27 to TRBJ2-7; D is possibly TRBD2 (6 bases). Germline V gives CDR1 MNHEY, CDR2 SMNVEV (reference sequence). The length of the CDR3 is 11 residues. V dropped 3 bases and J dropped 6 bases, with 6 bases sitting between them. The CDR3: CASSFGGEQYF. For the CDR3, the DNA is TGTGCCAGCAGTTTCGGGGGCGAGCAGTACTTC.

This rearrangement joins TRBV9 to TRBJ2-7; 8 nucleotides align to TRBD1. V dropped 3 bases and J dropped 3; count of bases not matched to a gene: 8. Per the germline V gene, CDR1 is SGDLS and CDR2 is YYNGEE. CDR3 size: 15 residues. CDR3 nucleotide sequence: TGTGCCAGCAGCGAGCAGGGACAGGCTAACTACGAGCAGTACTTC. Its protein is CASSEQGQANYEQYF.

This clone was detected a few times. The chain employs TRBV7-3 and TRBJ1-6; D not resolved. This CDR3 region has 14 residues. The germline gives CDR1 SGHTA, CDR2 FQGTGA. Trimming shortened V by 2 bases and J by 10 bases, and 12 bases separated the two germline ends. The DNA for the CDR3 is TGTGCCAGCAGCTTAGGCGGCAGCCTCTCACCCCTCCACTTT. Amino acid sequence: CASSLGGSLSPLHF.

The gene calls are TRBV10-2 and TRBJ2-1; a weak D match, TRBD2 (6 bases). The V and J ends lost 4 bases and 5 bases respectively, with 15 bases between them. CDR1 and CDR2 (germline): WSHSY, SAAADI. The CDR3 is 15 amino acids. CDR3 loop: CASSVAGSRNNEQFF. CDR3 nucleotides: TGCGCCAGCAGTGTAGCCGGGAGTAGGAACAATGAGCAGTTCTTC.

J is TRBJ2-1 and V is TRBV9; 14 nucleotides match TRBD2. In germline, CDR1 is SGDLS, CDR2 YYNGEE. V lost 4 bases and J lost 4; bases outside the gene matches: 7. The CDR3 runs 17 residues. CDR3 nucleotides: TGTGCCAGCAGCCTAAGACTAGCGGGGGGGCGGTACAATGAGCAGTTCTTC. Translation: CASSLRLAGGRYNEQFF.

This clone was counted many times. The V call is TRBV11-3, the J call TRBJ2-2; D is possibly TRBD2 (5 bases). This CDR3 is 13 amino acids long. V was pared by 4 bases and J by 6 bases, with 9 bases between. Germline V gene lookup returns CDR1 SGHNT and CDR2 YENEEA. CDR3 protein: CASSSAGAGELFF. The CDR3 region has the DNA TGTGCCAGCAGCTCCGCGGGCGCCGGGGAGCTGTTTTTT.

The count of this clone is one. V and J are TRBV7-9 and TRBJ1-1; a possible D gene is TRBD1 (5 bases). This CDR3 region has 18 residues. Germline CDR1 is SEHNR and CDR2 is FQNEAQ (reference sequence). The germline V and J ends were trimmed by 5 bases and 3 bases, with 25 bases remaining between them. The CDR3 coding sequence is TGTGCCAGCAGCCCGGAGTCAGGGCGTCGGAAGTTGGACACTGAAGCTTTCTTT. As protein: CASSPESGRRKLDTEAFF.

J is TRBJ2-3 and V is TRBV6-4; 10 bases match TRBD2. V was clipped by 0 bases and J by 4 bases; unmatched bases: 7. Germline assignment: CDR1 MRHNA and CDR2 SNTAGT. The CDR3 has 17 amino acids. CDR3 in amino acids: CASSDSAASGSPDTQYF. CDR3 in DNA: TGTGCCAGCAGTGACTCTGCGGCTAGCGGGAGCCCAGATACGCAGTATTTT.

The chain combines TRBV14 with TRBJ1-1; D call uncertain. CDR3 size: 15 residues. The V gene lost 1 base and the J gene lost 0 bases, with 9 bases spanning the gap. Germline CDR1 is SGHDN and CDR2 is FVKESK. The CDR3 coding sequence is TGTGCCAGCAGCCAAGTTGAGGTTATGAACACTGAAGCTTTCTTT. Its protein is CASSQVEVMNTEAFF.

DNA for the CDR3: TGTGCCAGCAGTTTATTTCTGGGGCGCGACTGTTTCTTC. Translation gives CASSLFLGRDCFF. This sequence joins TRBV27 and TRBJ2-1; possible D gene TRBD1, 5 bases. Per the germline V gene, CDR1 is MNHEY and CDR2 is SMNVEV (reference sequence). This CDR3 is 13 amino acids long. V was clipped by 1 base and J by 16 bases, with 17 bases between them.

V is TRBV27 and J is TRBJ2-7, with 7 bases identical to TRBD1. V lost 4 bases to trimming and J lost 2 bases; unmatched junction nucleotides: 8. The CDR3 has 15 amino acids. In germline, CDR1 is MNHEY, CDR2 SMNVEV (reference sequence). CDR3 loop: CASSWRWDRTYEQYF. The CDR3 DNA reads TGTGCCAGCAGTTGGAGATGGGACAGAACCTACGAGCAGTACTTC.

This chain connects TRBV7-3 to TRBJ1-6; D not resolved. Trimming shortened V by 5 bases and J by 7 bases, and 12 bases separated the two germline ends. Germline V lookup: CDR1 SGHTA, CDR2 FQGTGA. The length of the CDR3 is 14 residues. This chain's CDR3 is CASSPGRENSPLHF. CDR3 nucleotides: TGTGCCAGCAGCCCCGGGAGGGAAAATTCACCCCTCCACTTT.

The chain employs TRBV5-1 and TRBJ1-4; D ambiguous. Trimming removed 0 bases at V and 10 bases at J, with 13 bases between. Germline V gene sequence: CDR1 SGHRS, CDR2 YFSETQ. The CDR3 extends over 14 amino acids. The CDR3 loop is CASSLEEGSGKLFF. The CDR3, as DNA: TGCGCCAGCAGCTTGGAAGAGGGAAGTGGAAAACTGTTTTTT.

The CDR3 region is CASSVGLAGRSYEQYF. The DNA of the CDR3 is TGTGCCAGCAGCGTGGGACTAGCGGGGCGATCCTACGAGCAGTACTTC. The chain recombines TRBV5-4 with TRBJ2-7, with 13 bases fitting TRBD2. V shed 4 bases, J shed 1 base, and the junction held 5 bases outside the gene matches. Per germline, CDR1 SGHNT and CDR2 YYREEE (reference sequence). CDR3 size: 16 residues.

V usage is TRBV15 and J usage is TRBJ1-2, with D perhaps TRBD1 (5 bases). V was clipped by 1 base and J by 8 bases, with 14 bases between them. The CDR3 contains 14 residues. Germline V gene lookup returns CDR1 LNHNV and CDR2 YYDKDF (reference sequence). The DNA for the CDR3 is TGTGCCACCAGCAGAGTTACAGGCCACACGGGCTACACCTTC. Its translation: CATSRVTGHTGYTF.

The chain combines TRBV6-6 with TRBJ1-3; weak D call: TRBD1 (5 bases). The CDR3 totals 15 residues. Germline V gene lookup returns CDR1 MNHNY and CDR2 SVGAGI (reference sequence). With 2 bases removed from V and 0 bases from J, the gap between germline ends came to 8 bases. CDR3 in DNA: TGTGCCAGCAGTTACACCGACAGCTCTGGAAACACCATATATTTT. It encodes CASSYTDSSGNTIYF.

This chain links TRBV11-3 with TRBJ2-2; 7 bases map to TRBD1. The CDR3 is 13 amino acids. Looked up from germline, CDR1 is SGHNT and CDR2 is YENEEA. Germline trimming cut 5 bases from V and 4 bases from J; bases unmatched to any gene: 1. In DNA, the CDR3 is TGTGCCAGCAGCCAGGGGGTCACCGGGGAGCTGTTTTTT. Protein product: CASSQGVTGELFF.

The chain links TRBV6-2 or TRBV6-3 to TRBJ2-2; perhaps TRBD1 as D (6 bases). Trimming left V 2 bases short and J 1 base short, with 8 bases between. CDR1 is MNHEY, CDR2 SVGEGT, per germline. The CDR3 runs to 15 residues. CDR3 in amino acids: CASSYRGGNTGELFF. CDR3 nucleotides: TGTGCCAGCAGTTACCGAGGGGGGAACACCGGGGAGCTGTTTTTT.

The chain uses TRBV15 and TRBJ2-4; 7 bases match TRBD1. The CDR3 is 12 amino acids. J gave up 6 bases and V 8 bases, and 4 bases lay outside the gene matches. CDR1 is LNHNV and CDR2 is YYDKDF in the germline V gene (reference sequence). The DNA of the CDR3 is TGTGCCACCCGGGACAGTGGAAACATTCAGTACTTC. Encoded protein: CATRDSGNIQYF. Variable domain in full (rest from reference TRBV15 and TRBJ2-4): DAMVIQNPRYQVTQFGKPVTLSCSQTLNHNVMYWYQQKSSQAPKLLFHYYDKDFNNEADTPDNFQSRRPNTSFCFLDIRSPGLGDTAMYLCATRDSGNIQYFGAGTRLSVL.

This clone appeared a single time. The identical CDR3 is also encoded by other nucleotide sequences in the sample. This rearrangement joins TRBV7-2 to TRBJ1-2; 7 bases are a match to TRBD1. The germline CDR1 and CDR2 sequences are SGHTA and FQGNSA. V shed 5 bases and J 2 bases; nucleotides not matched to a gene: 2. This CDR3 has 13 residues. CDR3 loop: CASSRDRNYGYTF. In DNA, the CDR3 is TGTGCCAGCAGCCGGGACAGAAACTATGGCTACACCTTC.

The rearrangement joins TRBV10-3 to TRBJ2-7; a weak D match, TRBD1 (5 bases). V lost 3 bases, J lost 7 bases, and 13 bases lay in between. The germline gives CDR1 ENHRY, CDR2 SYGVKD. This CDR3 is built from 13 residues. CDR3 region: CAISDVMGREQYF. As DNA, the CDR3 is TGTGCCATCAGTGATGTAATGGGGCGGGAGCAGTACTTC.

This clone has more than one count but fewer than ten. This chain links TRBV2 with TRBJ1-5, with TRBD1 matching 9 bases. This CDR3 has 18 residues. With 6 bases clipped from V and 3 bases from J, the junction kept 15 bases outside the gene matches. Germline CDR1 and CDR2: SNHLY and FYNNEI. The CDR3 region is CASSQAGTGNLYNQPQHF. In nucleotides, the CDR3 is TGTGCCAGCAGCCAAGCCGGGACAGGGAATCTGTACAATCAGCCCCAGCATTTT.

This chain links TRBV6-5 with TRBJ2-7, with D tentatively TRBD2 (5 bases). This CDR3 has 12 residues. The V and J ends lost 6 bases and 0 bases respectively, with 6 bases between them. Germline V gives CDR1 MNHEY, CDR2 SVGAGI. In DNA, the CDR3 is TGTGCCAGCAGCGGGGTCTCCTACGAGCAGTACTTC. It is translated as CASSGVSYEQYF.

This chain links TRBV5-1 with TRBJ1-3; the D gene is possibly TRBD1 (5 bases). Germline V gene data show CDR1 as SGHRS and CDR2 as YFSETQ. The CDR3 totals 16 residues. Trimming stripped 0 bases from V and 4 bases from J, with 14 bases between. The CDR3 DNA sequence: TGCGCCAGCAGCTTGGCAGGGCCTGTGAGGGGAAACACCATATATTTT. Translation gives CASSLAGPVRGNTIYF.

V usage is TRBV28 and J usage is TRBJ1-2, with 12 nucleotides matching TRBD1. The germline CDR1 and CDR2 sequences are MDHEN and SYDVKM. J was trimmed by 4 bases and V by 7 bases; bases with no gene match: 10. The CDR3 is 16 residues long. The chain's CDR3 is CASIPGQGARGYGYTF. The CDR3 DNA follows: TGTGCCAGCATCCCGGGACAGGGGGCGCGGGGCTATGGCTACACCTTC.

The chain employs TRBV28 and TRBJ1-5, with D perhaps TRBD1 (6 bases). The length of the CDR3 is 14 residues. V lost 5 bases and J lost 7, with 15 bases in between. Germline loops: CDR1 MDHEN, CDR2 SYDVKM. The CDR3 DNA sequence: TGTGCCAGCAGTATCGGGACACCGTCCCAGCCCCAGCATTTT. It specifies CASSIGTPSQPQHF.

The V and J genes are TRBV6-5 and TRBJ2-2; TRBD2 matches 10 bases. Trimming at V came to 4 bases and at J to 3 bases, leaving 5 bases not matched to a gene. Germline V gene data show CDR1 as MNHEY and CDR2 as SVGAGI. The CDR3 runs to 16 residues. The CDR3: CASSFASGSYTGELFF. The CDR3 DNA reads TGTGCCAGCAGTTTTGCTAGCGGGAGCTACACCGGGGAGCTGTTTTTT.

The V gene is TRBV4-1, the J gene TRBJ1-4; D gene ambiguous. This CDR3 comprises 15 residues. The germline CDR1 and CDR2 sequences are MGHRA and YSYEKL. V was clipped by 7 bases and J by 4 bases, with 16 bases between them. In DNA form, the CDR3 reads TGCGCCAGCACCCTAGGAGGGTGGGGTAATGAAAAACTGTTTTTT. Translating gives CASTLGGWGNEKLFF.

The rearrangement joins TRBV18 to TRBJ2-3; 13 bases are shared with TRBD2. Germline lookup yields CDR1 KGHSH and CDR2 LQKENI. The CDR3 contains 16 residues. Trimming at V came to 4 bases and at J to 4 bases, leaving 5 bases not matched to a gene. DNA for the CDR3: TGTGCCAGCTCACACGGCGGACTAGCGGGAGCAGATACGCAGTATTTT. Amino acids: CASSHGGLAGADTQYF.

In DNA, the CDR3 is TGTGCCAGCAGCTTGACTAGTTATGAGTTCTTC. Translation: CASSLTSYEFF. The chain links TRBV13 to TRBJ2-1; weak D call: TRBD2 (6 bases). The CDR3 is 11 amino acids. V was clipped by 3 bases and J by 14 bases, with 11 bases between them. Germline CDR1 is PRHDT and CDR2 is FYEKMQ (reference sequence).